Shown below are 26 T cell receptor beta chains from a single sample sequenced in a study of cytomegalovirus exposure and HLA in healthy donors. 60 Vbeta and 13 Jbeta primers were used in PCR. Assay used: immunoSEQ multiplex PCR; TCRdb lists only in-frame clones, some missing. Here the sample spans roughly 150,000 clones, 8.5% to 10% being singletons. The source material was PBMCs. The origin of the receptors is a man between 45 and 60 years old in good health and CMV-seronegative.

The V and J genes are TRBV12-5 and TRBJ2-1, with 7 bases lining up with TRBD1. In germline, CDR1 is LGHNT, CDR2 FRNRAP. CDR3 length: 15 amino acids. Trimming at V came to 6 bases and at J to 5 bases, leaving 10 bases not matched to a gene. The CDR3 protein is CASGPDRVIHNEQFF. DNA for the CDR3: TGTGCTAGTGGCCCCGACAGGGTCATTCACAATGAGCAGTTCTTC. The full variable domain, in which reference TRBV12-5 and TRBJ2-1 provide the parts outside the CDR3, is DARVTQTPRHKVTEMGQEVTMRCQPILGHNTVFWYRQTMMQGLELLAYFRNRAPLDDSGMPKDRFSAEMPDATLATLKIQPSEPRDSAVYFCASGPDRVIHNEQFFGPGTRLTVL.

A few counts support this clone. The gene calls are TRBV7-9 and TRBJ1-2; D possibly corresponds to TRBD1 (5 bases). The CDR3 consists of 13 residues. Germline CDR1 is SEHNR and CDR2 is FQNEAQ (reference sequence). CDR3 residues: CTGGTDFVYGYTF. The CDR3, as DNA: TGTACCGGGGGGACTGACTTTGTATATGGCTACACCTTC.

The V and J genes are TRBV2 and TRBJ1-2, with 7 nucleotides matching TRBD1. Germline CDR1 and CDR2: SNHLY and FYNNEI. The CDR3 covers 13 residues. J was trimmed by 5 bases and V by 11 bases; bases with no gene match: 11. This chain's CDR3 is CASLGRGFYGYTF. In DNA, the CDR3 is TGTGCCTCCCTCGGCAGGGGGTTTTATGGCTACACCTTC.

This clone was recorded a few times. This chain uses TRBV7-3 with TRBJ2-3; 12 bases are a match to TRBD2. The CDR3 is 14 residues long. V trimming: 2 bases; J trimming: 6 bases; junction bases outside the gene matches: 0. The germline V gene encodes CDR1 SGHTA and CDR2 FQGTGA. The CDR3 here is CASSLGTSGDTQYF. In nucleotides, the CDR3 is TGTGCCAGCAGCTTAGGGACTAGCGGGGATACGCAGTATTTT.

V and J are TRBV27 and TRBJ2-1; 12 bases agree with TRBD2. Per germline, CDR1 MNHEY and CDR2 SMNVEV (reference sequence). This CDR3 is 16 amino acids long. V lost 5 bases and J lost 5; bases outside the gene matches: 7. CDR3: CASSTHLAGGHNEQFF. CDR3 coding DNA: TGTGCCAGCAGTACACATCTAGCGGGGGGGCACAATGAGCAGTTCTTC.

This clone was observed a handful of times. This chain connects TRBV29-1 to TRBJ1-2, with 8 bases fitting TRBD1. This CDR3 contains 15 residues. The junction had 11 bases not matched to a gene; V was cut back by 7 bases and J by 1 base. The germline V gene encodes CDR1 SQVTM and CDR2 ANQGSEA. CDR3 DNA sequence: TGCAGCGCCCGGGGACAGGCGAGGGGTAACTATGGCTACACCTTC. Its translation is CSARGQARGNYGYTF. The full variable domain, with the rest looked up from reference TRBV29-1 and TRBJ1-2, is SAVISQKPSRDICQRGTSLTIQCQVDSQVTMMFWYRQQPGQSLTLIATANQGSEATYESGFVIDKFPISRPNLTFSTLTVSNMSPEDSSIYLCSARGQARGNYGYTFGSGTRLTVV.

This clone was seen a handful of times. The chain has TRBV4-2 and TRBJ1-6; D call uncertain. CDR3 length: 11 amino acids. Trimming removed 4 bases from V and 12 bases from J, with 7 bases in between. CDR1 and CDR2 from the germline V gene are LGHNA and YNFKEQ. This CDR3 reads CASSRGVPLHF. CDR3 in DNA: TGTGCCAGCAGCCGCGGCGTACCCCTCCACTTT.

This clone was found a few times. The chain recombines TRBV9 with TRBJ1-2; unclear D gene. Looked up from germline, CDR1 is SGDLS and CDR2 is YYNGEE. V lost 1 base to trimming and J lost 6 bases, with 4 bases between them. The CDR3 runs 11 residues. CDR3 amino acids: CASSVNNGYTF. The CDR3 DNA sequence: TGTGCCAGCAGCGTAAACAATGGCTACACCTTC.

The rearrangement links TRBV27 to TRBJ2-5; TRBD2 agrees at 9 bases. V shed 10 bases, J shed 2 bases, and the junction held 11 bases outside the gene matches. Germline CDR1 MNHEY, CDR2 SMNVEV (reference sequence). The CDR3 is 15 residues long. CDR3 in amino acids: CATRISGGAQETQYF. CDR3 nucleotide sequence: TGTGCCACCCGAATTAGCGGGGGTGCACAAGAGACCCAGTACTTC.

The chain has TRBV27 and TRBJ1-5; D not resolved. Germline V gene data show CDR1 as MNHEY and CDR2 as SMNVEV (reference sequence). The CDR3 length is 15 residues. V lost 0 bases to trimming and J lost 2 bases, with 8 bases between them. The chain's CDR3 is CASSLSTGGNQPQHF. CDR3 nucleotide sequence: TGTGCCAGCAGTTTATCGACCGGGGGCAATCAGCCCCAGCATTTT.

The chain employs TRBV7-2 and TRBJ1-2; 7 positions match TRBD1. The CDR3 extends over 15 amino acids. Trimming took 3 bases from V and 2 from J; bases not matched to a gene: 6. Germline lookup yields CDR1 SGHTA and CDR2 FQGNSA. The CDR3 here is CASSFIPGQNYGYTF. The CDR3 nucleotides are TGTGCCAGCAGCTTTATTCCGGGACAGAACTATGGCTACACCTTC.

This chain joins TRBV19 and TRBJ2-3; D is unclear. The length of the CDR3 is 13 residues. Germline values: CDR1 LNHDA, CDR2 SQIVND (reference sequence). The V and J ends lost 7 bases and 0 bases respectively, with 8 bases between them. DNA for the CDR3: TGTGCCAGTAAACTGTCTAGCACAGATACGCAGTATTTT. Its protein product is CASKLSSTDTQYF.

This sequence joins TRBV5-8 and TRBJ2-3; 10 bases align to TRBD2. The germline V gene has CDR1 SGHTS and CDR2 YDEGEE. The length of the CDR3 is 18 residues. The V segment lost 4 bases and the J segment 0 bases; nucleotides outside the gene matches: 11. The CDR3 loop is CASSRQSTSGTSTDTQYF. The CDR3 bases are TGTGCCAGCAGCCGCCAATCCACTAGCGGGACTAGCACAGATACGCAGTATTTT.

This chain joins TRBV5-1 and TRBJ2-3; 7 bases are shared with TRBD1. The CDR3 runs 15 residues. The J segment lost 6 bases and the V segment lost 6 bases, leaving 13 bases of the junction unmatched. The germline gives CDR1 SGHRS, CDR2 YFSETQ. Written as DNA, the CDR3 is TGCGCCAGCAACCTAGACAGGGCCCCGGCGGATACGCAGTATTTT. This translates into CASNLDRAPADTQYF.

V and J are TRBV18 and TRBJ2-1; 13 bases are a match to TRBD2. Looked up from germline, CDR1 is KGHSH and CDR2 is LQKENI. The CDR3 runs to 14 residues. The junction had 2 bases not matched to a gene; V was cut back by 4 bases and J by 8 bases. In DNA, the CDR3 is TGTGCCAGCTCACGAGGACTAGCGGGAGATGAGCAGTTCTTC. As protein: CASSRGLAGDEQFF. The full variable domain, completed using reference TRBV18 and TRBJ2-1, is NAGVMQNPRHLVRRRGQEARLRCSPMKGHSHVYWYRQLPEEGLKFMVYLQKENIIDESGMPKERFSAEFPKEGPSILRIQQVVRGDSAAYFCASSRGLAGDEQFFGPGTRLTVL.

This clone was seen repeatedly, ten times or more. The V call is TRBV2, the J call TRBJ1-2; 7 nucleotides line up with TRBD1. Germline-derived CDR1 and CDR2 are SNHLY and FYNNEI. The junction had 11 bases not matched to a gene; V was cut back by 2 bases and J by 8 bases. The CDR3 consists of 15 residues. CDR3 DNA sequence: TGTGCCAGCAGTGAAAAATCAGGGGGGACTTCGGGCTACACCTTC. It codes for CASSEKSGGTSGYTF.

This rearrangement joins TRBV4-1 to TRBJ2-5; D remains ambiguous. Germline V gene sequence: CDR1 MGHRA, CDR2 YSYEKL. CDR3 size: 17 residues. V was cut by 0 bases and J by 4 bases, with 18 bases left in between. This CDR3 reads CASSQEELRGASETQYF. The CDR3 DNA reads TGCGCCAGCAGCCAAGAAGAACTCAGAGGTGCGTCAGAGACCCAGTACTTC.

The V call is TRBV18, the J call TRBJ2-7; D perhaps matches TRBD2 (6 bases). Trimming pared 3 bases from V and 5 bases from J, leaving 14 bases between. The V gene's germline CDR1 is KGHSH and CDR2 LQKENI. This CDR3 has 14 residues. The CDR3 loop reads CASSPRRDSDEQYF. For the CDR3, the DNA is TGTGCCAGCTCACCGCGGAGGGATAGCGACGAGCAGTACTTC.

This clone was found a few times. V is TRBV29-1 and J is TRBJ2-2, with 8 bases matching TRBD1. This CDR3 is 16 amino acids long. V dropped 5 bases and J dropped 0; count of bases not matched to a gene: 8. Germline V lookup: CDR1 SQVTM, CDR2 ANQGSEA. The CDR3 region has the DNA TGCAGCGTTTTGGCCAGGGGGCTTACGAACACCGGGGAGCTGTTTTTT. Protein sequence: CSVLARGLTNTGELFF.

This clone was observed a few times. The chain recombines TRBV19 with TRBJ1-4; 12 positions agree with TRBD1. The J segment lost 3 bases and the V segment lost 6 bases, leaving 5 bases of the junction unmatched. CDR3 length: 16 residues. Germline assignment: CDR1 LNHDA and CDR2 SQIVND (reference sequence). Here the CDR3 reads CASSRDRGLANEKLFF. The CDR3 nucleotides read TGTGCCAGTAGCCGGGACAGGGGGCTGGCTAATGAAAAACTGTTTTTT. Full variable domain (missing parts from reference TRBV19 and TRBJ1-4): DGGITQSPKYLFRKEGQNVTLSCEQNLNHDAMYWYRQDPGQGLRLIYYSQIVNDFQKGDIAEGYSVSREKKESFPLTVTSAQKNPTAFYLCASSRDRGLANEKLFFGSGTQLSVL.

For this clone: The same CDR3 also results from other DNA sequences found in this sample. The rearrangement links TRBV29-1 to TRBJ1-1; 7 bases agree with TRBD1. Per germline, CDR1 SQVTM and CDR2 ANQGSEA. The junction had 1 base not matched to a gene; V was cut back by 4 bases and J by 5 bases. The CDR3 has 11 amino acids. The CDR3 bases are TGCAGCGTTGCCAGGGGGACTGAAGCTTTCTTT. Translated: CSVARGTEAFF.

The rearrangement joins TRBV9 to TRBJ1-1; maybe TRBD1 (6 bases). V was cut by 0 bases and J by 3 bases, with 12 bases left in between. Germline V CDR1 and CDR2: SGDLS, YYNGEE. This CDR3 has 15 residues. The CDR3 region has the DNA TGTGCCAGCAGCGTAGGGGGCAGGGGAGACACTGAAGCTTTCTTT. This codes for CASSVGGRGDTEAFF.

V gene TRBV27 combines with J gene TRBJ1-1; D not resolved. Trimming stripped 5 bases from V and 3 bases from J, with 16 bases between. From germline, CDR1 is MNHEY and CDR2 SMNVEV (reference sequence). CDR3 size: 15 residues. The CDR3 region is CASSPRRSSDTEAFF. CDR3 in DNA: TGTGCCAGCAGTCCTCGGAGGTCTTCAGACACTGAAGCTTTCTTT.

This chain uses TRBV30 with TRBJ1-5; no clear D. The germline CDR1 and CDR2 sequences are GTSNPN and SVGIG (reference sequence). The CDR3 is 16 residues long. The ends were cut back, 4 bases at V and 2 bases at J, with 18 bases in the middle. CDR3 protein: CAWTPAAGRGNQPQHF. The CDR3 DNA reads TGTGCCTGGACCCCCGCCGCGGGAAGAGGCAATCAGCCCCAGCATTTT. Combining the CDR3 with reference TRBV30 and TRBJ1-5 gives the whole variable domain SQTIHQWPATLVQPVGSPLSLECTVEGTSNPNLYWYRQAAGRGLQLLFYSVGIGQISSEVPQNLSASRPQDRQFILSSKKLLLSDSGFYLCAWTPAAGRGNQPQHFGDGTRLSIL.

The CDR3 nucleotides are TGTGCCAGCAGCTCCCGGGACAGGGCCCACGAGCAGTACTTC. Its translation: CASSSRDRAHEQYF. This rearrangement joins TRBV13 to TRBJ2-7; 9 nucleotides align to TRBD1. CDR1 PRHDT and CDR2 FYEKMQ come from the germline V gene (reference sequence). Losses at the gene ends were 4 bases for V and 5 bases for J; bases not matched to a gene: 6. This CDR3 spans 14 amino acids.

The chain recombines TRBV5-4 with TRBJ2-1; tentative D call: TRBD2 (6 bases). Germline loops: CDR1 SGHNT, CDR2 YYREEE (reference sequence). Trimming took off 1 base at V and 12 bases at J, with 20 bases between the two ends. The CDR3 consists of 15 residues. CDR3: CASSLRGNAEMAQFF. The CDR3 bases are TGTGCCAGCAGCTTGCGGGGGAACGCGGAGATGGCGCAGTTCTTC. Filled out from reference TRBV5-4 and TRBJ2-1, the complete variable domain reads ETGVTQSPTHLIKTRGQQVTLRCSSQSGHNTVSWYQQALGQGPQFIFQYYREEENGRGNFPPRFSGLQFPNYSSELNVNALELDDSALYLCASSLRGNAEMAQFFGPGTRLTVL.